Presented here are 20 T cell receptor beta chains from one specimen sequenced in a study of T cell responses to AZD1222 COVID-19 vaccine. Profiling relied on immunoSEQ multiplex PCR, and the TCRdb table lists in-frame clones only, not all of them. The sample contains about 78,000 clones, nearly 85% of which appear only once. The sequences come from peripheral blood, collected on day 0 of AZD1222 vaccination. The receptor source for this set is an adult in good health.

The gene calls are TRBV5-1 and TRBJ2-5, with TRBD2 identical over 13 bases. Germline V lookup: CDR1 SGHRS, CDR2 YFSETQ. This CDR3 region has 18 residues. After removal of 4 bases from V and 5 bases from J, the junction contained 14 bases not matched to a gene. The chain's CDR3 is CASSPGLAGENRGETQYF. In nucleotides, the CDR3 is TGCGCCAGCAGCCCAGGACTAGCGGGAGAGAACAGGGGGGAGACCCAGTACTTC.

This sequence joins TRBV9 and TRBJ1-2; unclear D gene. Trimming cost V 2 bases and J 7 bases, with 9 bases left between them. The CDR3 is made up of 12 amino acids. Germline V gene lookup returns CDR1 SGDLS and CDR2 YYNGEE. The DNA of the CDR3 is TGTGCCAGCAGCGTCACGGGAGGTGGCTACACCTTC. It specifies CASSVTGGGYTF.

The chain is built from TRBV7-2 and TRBJ1-2; the D gene is possibly TRBD1 (5 bases). With 5 bases removed from V and 7 bases from J, the gap between germline ends came to 23 bases. The CDR3 runs to 16 residues. Germline V gene data show CDR1 as SGHTA and CDR2 as FQGNSA. The CDR3 bases are TGTGCCAGCAGCGCGAGGGGTGGGGCAGGGACTGGTGGCTACACCTTC. Its protein is CASSARGGAGTGGYTF.

The chain is built from TRBV27 and TRBJ1-5, with 8 bases matching TRBD1. V was clipped by 8 bases and J by 2 bases; unmatched bases: 5. Germline V lookup: CDR1 MNHEY, CDR2 SMNVEV (reference sequence). This CDR3 comprises 14 residues. The CDR3 protein is CASGMTGGNQPQHF. The CDR3 DNA reads TGTGCCAGCGGAATGACAGGGGGCAATCAGCCCCAGCATTTT.

This clone has just one count. The CDR3 DNA follows: TGTGCCAGCAGCCAGGGTTGGACAAGCTCGGATTCGGCTTTCTTT. Residues: CASSQGWTSSDSAFF. The chain links TRBV3-1 (or the pseudogene TRBV3-2) to TRBJ1-1; perhaps TRBD1 as D (5 bases). The ends were cut back, 3 bases at V and 11 bases at J, with 22 bases in the middle. Germline-derived CDR1 and CDR2 are LGHDT and YNNKEL (reference sequence). The CDR3 consists of 15 residues.

The CDR3 DNA follows: TGTGCCAGCAGCCTAGCCGGGGAAACGAGCTCCGAGCAGTACTTC. Protein product: CASSLAGETSSEQYF. The genes are TRBV11-2 and TRBJ2-7; D is perhaps TRBD2 (5 bases). V was pared by 5 bases and J by 6 bases, with 20 bases between. The CDR3 is made up of 15 amino acids. From germline, CDR1 is SGHAT and CDR2 FQNNGV.

This rearrangement joins TRBV27 to TRBJ1-6, with no clear D. The ends were cut back, 3 bases at V and 8 bases at J, with 17 bases in the middle. CDR3 size: 16 residues. CDR1 MNHEY and CDR2 SMNVEV come from the germline V gene (reference sequence). CDR3 coding DNA: TGTGCCAGCAGTTTGGGCCGGGCCTTAGGTCATTCACCCCTCCACTTT. It is translated as CASSLGRALGHSPLHF.

The chain joins TRBV27 to TRBJ2-7; 9 positions agree with TRBD2. The CDR3 consists of 15 residues. The junction had 6 bases not matched to a gene; V was cut back by 6 bases and J by 0 bases. Germline-derived CDR1 and CDR2 are MNHEY and SMNVEV (reference sequence). CDR3 protein: CASSIGLAYSYEQYF. CDR3 nucleotide sequence: TGTGCCAGCAGCATCGGACTAGCGTACTCCTACGAGCAGTACTTC.

The genes are TRBV5-4 and TRBJ1-3; 10 bases are shared with TRBD1. Germline V lookup: CDR1 SGHNT, CDR2 YYREEE (reference sequence). Trimming cost V 2 bases and J 0 bases; bases outside gene matches: 5. The CDR3 consists of 17 residues. This chain's CDR3 is CASSLRTGGSSGNTIYF. Here the CDR3 DNA reads TGTGCCAGCAGCTTACGGACAGGGGGTAGCTCTGGAAACACCATATATTTT.

The table lists this clone with a few counts. The rearrangement joins TRBV6-5 to TRBJ2-7; D possibly corresponds to TRBD2 (5 bases). The CDR3 has 13 residues. Per germline, CDR1 MNHEY and CDR2 SVGAGI. Between the trimmed V and J ends, which lost 10 bases and 1 base, there was a span of 14 bases. The CDR3 coding sequence is TGTGCCACAGCGGTTCTAGGATCCTACGAGCAGTACTTC. Translating it yields CATAVLGSYEQYF.

This clone was seen only a few times. V gene TRBV5-8 combines with J gene TRBJ1-1; D is perhaps TRBD1 (5 bases). CDR3 size: 14 residues. Trimming took off 7 bases at V and 11 bases at J, with 24 bases between the two ends. The germline V gene encodes CDR1 SGHTS and CDR2 YDEGEE. As DNA, the CDR3 is TGTGCCAGCCCACGGGTAGGCTGGGGGGTAAGGGCTTTCTTT. Translation gives CASPRVGWGVRAFF.

The DNA for the CDR3 is TGTGCCAGCAGCCTAGGCAGGGGTCGCGGCTATGGCTACACCTTC. Its translation: CASSLGRGRGYGYTF. V is TRBV7-2 and J is TRBJ1-2; weak D call: TRBD1 (6 bases). CDR1 and CDR2 (germline): SGHTA, FQGNSA. This CDR3 region has 15 residues. V was pared by 5 bases and J by 4 bases, with 17 bases between.

The chain couples TRBV19 to TRBJ2-3; D is possibly TRBD1 or TRBD2 (5 bases each). V was cut by 3 bases and J by 5 bases, with 18 bases left in between. Germline loops: CDR1 LNHDA, CDR2 SQIVND (reference sequence). This CDR3 contains 16 residues. CDR3 residues: CASSIWVGTRGDTQYF. In DNA, the CDR3 is TGTGCCAGTAGTATCTGGGTCGGGACCCGGGGAGATACGCAGTATTTT. The full variable domain, with the rest looked up from reference TRBV19 and TRBJ2-3, is DGGITQSPKYLFRKEGQNVTLSCEQNLNHDAMYWYRQDPGQGLRLIYYSQIVNDFQKGDIAEGYSVSREKKESFPLTVTSAQKNPTAFYLCASSIWVGTRGDTQYFGPGTRLTVL.

V gene TRBV5-8 combines with J gene TRBJ1-5; D possibly corresponds to TRBD1 (6 bases). The CDR3 spans 15 residues. V was shortened by 1 base and J by 7 bases, with 15 bases between the two germline ends. Germline V gene lookup returns CDR1 SGHTS and CDR2 YDEGEE. CDR3: CASSLYGGAWQPQHF. The CDR3 nucleotides are TGTGCCAGCAGCTTGTACGGGGGGGCTTGGCAGCCCCAGCATTTT.

The chain is built from TRBV3-1 (or the pseudogene TRBV3-2) and TRBJ1-2, with a tentative D call TRBD1 (5 bases). Trimming pared 2 bases from V and 8 bases from J, leaving 15 bases between. CDR3 length equals 14 residues. Germline V gives CDR1 LGHDT, CDR2 YNNKEL (reference sequence). The CDR3 region has the DNA TGTGCCAGCAGCCAATTAGGGGTTTCGGAAGGCTACACCTTC. As protein: CASSQLGVSEGYTF.

This chain connects TRBV12-3 or TRBV12-4 to TRBJ2-7, with 7 bases identical to TRBD2. The CDR3 spans 12 residues. V dropped 9 bases and J dropped 3; count of bases not matched to a gene: 5. This CDR3 is CARGDYDYEQYF. Written as DNA, the CDR3 is TGTGCCAGGGGGGACTACGACTACGAGCAGTACTTC.

The V and J genes are TRBV19 and TRBJ1-1, with D unresolved. Deletions cut 3 bases from V and 3 bases from J, with 11 bases between. This CDR3 is built from 14 residues. In germline, CDR1 is LNHDA, CDR2 SQIVND (reference sequence). The CDR3 loop reads CASSIPGRDTEAFF. CDR3 sequence (DNA): TGTGCCAGTAGTATCCCCGGGAGGGACACTGAAGCTTTCTTT.

This clone was observed a single time. The rearrangement links TRBV3-1 (or the pseudogene TRBV3-2) to TRBJ2-1; D remains ambiguous. From germline, CDR1 is LGHDT and CDR2 YNNKEL (reference sequence). V lost 0 bases, J lost 2 bases, and 8 bases lay in between. The CDR3 loop spans 15 amino acids. The CDR3 here is CASSQDRVTYNEQFF. The CDR3 DNA follows: TGTGCCAGCAGCCAAGATCGGGTAACCTACAATGAGCAGTTCTTC.

The V and J genes are TRBV9 and TRBJ2-1; D may be TRBD2 (6 bases). CDR3 length equals 17 residues. Per the germline V gene, CDR1 is SGDLS and CDR2 is YYNGEE. Trimming left V 4 bases short and J 2 bases short, with 19 bases between. CDR3 sequence: CASSLPGAGTTYNEQFF. The CDR3 region has the DNA TGTGCCAGCAGCTTACCCGGAGCGGGTACCACCTACAATGAGCAGTTCTTC.

The V gene is TRBV7-2, the J gene TRBJ1-2, with 9 bases aligning to TRBD1. The length of the CDR3 is 16 residues. Trimming took 4 bases from V and 5 from J; bases not matched to a gene: 11. Germline lookup yields CDR1 SGHTA and CDR2 FQGNSA. CDR3 in amino acids: CASSSQPQGAGYGYTF. As DNA, the CDR3 is TGTGCCAGCAGCTCACAACCACAGGGGGCAGGGTATGGCTACACCTTC.